The 6 T cell receptor beta chains below were found in one sample sequenced in a study of type 1 regulatory T cells. TCRdb reprocessed the reads via MiXCR and lists one record per CDR3 protein. The sample contains about 39,000 distinct CDR3 sequences, 10% to 15% of which appear only once. These receptors have no known antigen. The sequenced sample consisted of cultured non-Tr1 T cells, either the whole culture or a sorted T cell fraction (not recorded which). These receptors were obtained from a human donor in good health.

The J gene is TRBJ2-1, the V gene TRBV5-1, with 10 nucleotides matching TRBD2. CDR3 length equals 17 residues. V was pared by 0 bases and J by 6 bases, with 9 bases of the junction left unmatched. CDR1 and CDR2 (germline): SGHRS, YFSETQ. The CDR3 bases are TGCGCCAGCAGCTTGGGTGCTGGTCTAGCGGGAGCCAATGAGCAGTTCTTC. Amino acids: CASSLGAGLAGANEQFF.

The gene calls are TRBV20-1 and TRBJ2-1; 12 positions match TRBD2. The CDR3 is made up of 17 amino acids. The junction had 11 bases not matched to a gene; V was cut back by 5 bases and J by 3 bases. CDR1 is DFQATT, CDR2 SNEGSKA, per germline (reference sequence). The DNA of the CDR3 is TGCAGTGCTCCCGTTCCGGGACTAGCGGGCGTCTACAATGAGCAGTTCTTC. Amino acids: CSAPVPGLAGVYNEQFF.

This clonotype occurred a few times. The V gene is TRBV28, the J gene TRBJ1-2, with D possibly being TRBD1 (5 bases). Germline-derived CDR1 and CDR2 are MDHEN and SYDVKM. The CDR3 length is 14 residues. Trimming took off 6 bases at V and 8 bases at J, with 19 bases between the two ends. The CDR3 is CASSTPGTPGGYTF. The CDR3 nucleotides read TGTGCCAGCAGCACACCCGGGACCCCTGGAGGCTACACCTTC.

The genes are TRBV19 and TRBJ1-6; D remains unclear. Trimming took off 3 bases at V and 0 bases at J, with 15 bases between the two ends. CDR3 length: 18 residues. Per germline, CDR1 LNHDA and CDR2 SQIVND (reference sequence). CDR3 sequence reads: CASSIRSAASSYNSPLHF. CDR3 coding DNA: TGTGCCAGTAGTATTAGGTCGGCGGCCAGCTCCTATAATTCACCCCTCCACTTT. The entire variable domain, with the rest obtained from reference TRBV19 and TRBJ1-6, is as follows: DGGITQSPKYLFRKEGQNVTLSCEQNLNHDAMYWYRQDPGQGLRLIYYSQIVNDFQKGDIAEGYSVSREKKESFPLTVTSAQKNPTAFYLCASSIRSAASSYNSPLHFGNGTRLTVT.

This clonotype occurred a few times. The rearrangement joins TRBV6-5 to TRBJ1-2; D might be TRBD1 (6 bases). The germline V gene encodes CDR1 MNHEY and CDR2 SVGAGI. The CDR3 spans 12 residues. Trimming removed 7 bases at V and 8 bases at J, with 14 bases between. The CDR3 protein is CASTDWGAGYTF. For the CDR3, the DNA is TGTGCCAGCACCGACTGGGGGGCCGGCTACACCTTC.

This clonotype was seen many times. This chain uses TRBV28 with TRBJ2-7, with D possibly being TRBD1 (6 bases). The germline CDR1 and CDR2 sequences are MDHEN and SYDVKM. Trimming left V 2 bases short and J 0 bases short, with 11 bases between. The CDR3 covers 15 residues. CDR3 protein: CASSLTGYSSYEQYF. CDR3 sequence (DNA): TGTGCCAGCAGTTTAACAGGGTACTCCTCCTACGAGCAGTACTTC. The complete variable domain, with remaining parts taken from reference TRBV28 and TRBJ2-7, reads DVKVTQSSRYLVKRTGEKVFLECVQDMDHENMFWYRQDPGLGLRLIYFSYDVKMKEKGDIPEGYSVSREKKERFSLILESASTNQTSMYLCASSLTGYSSYEQYFGPGTRLTVT.